Within the sample, the clone carrying this T cell receptor (beta chain) is medium-sized. Its matching antigen is unknown. This specimen belongs to a study of spatial heterogeneity in lung cancer. Trimming took 3 bases from V and 2 from J, leaving 14 bases between them. The CDR3 runs 17 residues. CDR1 is SGHTA and CDR2 is FQGTGA in the germline V gene. Time point here: sample taken at primary tumor resection. The donor population consisted of about 75 patients with untreated, early-stage non-small cell lung cancer. Whole-study results and caveats: Tracking of tumor mutation counts was seen in expanded intratumoral alpha and beta TCR counts.

From the 5' RACE reads, TCRdb called clonotypes with MiXCR, one entry per CDR3 protein. Counted here are 20,000 to 25,000 distinct CDR3 sequences, 4% to 5.5% occurring once; the ten biggest clones make up roughly 9.6%. The clonotype originates from a male donor with early-stage non-small cell lung cancer. The chain combines TRBV7-3 with TRBJ2-6; weak D call: TRBD1 (5 bases). Material: lung tumor tissue, obtained at surgery. This CDR3 reads CASSFRVSQAGANVLTF. DNA of the CDR3: TGTGCCAGCAGCTTCAGGGTTTCCCAAGCTGGGGCCAACGTCCTGACTTTC.